This TCR beta chain was captured in a study of T cell changes during pregnancy in multiple sclerosis. Libraries were prepared by immunoSEQ multiplex PCR; TCRdb keeps only in-frame clonotypes and omits some of them. The data contain tens of thousands of clones, approximately 90% of them singletons. Germline V gene lookup returns CDR1 PRHDT and CDR2 FYEKMQ (reference sequence). V gave up 0 bases and J gave up 6 bases; unmatched junction bases: 8. The CDR3 has 17 amino acids. The chain combines TRBV13 with TRBJ2-2; 9 bases align to TRBD2. The clonotype originates from a female donor with multiple sclerosis, enrolled in a pregnancy study. The material was peripheral blood, obtained before pregnancy. This CDR3 reads CASSLGLPSGASGELFF. The CDR3 DNA reads as TGTGCCAGCAGCTTAGGGCTTCCTAGCGGGGCTTCCGGGGAGCTGTTTTTT.